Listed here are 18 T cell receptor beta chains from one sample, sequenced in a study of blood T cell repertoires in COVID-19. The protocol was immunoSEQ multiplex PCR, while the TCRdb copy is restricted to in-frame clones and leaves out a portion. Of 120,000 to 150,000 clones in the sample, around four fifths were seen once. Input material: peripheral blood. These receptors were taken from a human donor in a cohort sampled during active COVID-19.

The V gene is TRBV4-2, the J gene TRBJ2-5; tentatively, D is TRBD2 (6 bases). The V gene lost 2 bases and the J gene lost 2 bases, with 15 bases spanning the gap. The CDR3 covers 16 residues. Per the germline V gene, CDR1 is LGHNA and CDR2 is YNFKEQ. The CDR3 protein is CASSQIGREKQETQYF. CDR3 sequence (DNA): TGTGCCAGCAGCCAAATCGGCCGGGAGAAGCAAGAGACCCAGTACTTC.

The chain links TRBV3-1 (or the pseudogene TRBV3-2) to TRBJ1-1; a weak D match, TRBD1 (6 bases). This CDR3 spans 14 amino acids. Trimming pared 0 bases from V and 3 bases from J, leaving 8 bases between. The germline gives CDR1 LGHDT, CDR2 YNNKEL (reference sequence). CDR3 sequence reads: CASSQENRDTEAFF. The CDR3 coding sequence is TGTGCCAGCAGCCAAGAAAACAGGGACACTGAAGCTTTCTTT.

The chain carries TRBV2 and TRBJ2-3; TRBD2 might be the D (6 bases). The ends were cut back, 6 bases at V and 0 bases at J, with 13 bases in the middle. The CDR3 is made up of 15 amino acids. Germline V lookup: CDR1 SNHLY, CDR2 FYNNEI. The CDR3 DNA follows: TGTGCCAGCAGGAGGGCGGGGCTTAGCACAGATACGCAGTATTTT. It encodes CASRRAGLSTDTQYF.

CDR3 region: CASSLSGVHSYEQYF. CDR3 nucleotide sequence: TGTGCCAGCAGTTTATCGGGAGTCCACTCCTACGAGCAGTACTTC. V and J are TRBV27 and TRBJ2-7; a possible D gene is TRBD2 (5 bases). This CDR3 has 15 residues. The germline V gene has CDR1 MNHEY and CDR2 SMNVEV (reference sequence). Trimming stripped 0 bases from V and 0 bases from J, with 9 bases between.

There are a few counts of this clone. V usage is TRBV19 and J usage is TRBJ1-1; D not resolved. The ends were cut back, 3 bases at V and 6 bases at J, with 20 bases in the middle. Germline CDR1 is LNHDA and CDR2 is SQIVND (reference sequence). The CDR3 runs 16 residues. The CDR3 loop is CASSIYGRAENPEAFF. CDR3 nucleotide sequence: TGTGCCAGTAGTATTTATGGGAGGGCGGAAAACCCTGAAGCTTTCTTT.

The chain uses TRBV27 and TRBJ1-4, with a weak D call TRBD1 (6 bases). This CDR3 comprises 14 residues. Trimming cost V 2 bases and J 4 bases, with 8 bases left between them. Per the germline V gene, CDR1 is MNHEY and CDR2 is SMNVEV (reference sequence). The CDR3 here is CASSLTGINEKLFF. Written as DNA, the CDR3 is TGTGCCAGCAGTTTAACAGGGATTAATGAAAAACTGTTTTTT.

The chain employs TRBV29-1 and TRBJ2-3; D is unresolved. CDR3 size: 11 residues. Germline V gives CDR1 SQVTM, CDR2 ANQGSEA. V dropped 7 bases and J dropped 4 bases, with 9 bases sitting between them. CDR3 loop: CSEVEADTQYF. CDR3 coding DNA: TGCAGCGAGGTAGAGGCAGATACGCAGTATTTT.

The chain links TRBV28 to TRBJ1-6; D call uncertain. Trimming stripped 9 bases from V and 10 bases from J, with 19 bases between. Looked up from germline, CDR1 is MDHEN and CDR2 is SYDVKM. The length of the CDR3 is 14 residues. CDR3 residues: CASKTFYVHSPLHF. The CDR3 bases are TGTGCCAGTAAGACTTTTTATGTTCACTCACCCCTCCACTTT.

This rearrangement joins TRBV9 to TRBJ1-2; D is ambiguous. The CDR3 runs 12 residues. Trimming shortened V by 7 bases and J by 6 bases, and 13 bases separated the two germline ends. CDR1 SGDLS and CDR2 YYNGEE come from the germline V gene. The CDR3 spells CASRREEDGYTF. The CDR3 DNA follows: TGTGCCAGCCGACGTGAGGAAGATGGCTACACCTTC. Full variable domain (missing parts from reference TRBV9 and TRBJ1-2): DSGVTQTPKHLITATGQRVTLRCSPRSGDLSVYWYQQSLDQGLQFLIQYYNGEERAKGNILERFSAQQFPDLHSELNLSSLELGDSALYFCASRREEDGYTFGSGTRLTVV.

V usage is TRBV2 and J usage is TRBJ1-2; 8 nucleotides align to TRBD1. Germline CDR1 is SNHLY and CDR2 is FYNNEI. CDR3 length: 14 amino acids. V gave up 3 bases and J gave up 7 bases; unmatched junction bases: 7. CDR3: CASSEPGGSGGYTF. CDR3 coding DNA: TGTGCCAGCAGTGAGCCAGGGGGCTCAGGTGGCTACACCTTC.

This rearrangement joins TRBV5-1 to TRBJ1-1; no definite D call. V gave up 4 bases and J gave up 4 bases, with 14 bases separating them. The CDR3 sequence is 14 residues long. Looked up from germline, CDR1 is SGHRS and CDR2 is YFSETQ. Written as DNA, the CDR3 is TGCGCCAGCAGCAGAGCGGGAAGCAGCACTGAAGCTTTCTTT. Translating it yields CASSRAGSSTEAFF.

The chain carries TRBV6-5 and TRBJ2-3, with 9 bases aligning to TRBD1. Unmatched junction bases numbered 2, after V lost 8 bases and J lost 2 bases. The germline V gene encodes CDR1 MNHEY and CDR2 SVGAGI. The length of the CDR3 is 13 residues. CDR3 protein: CASGDRDTDTQYF. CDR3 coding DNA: TGTGCCAGCGGGGACAGGGACACAGATACGCAGTATTTT.

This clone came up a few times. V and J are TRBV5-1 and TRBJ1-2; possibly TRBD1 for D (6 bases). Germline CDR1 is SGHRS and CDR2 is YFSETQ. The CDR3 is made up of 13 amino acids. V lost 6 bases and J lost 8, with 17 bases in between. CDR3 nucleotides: TGCGCCAGCAAAGAGTCTGGAAGGGGGGGCTACACCTTC. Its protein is CASKESGRGGYTF.

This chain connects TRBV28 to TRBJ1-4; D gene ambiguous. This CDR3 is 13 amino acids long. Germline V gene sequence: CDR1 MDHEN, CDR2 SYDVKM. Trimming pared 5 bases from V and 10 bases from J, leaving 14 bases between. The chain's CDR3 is CASSTDMGGKLFF. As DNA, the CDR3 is TGTGCCAGCAGTACCGACATGGGTGGAAAACTGTTTTTT.

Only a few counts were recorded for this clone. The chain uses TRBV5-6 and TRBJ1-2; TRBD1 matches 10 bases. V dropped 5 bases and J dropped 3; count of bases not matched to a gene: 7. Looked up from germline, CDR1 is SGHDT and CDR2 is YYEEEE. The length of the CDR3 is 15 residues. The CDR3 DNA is TGTGCCAGCAGGAAAGGACAGGGGGGGTACTATGGCTACACCTTC. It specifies CASRKGQGGYYGYTF.

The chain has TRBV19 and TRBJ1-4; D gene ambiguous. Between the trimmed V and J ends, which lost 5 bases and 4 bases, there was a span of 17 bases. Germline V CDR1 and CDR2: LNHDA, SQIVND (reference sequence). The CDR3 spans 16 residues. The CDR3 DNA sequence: TGTGCCAGTAGTGTTTACCGAGGAGCCCGTAATGAAAAACTGTTTTTT. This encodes CASSVYRGARNEKLFF.

The CDR3 spells CASSSGFF. The CDR3 nucleotides read TGTGCCAGCAGCTCGGGGTTCTTC. The genes are TRBV28 and TRBJ2-1; D unresolved. Germline assignment: CDR1 MDHEN and CDR2 SYDVKM. This CDR3 region has 8 residues. Trimming stripped 6 bases from V and 15 bases from J, with 6 bases between.

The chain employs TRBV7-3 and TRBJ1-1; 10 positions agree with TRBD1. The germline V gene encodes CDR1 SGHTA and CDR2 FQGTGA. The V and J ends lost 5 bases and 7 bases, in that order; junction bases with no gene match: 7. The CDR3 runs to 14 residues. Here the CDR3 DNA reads TGTGCCAGCAGCCCGGACAGGGGGAGTGATGAAGCTTTCTTT. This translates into CASSPDRGSDEAFF. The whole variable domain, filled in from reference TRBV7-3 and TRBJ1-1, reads GAGVSQTPSNKVTEKGKYVELRCDPISGHTALYWYRQSLGQGPEFLIYFQGTGAADDSGLPNDRFFAVRPEGSVSTLKIQRTERGDSAVYLCASSPDRGSDEAFFGQGTRLTVV.